The present T cell receptor beta chain was sequenced within a study of shared clonotypes between healthy human individuals (dated by TCRdb to 2019 to 2021). Study-wide context: A couple of women and a few men aged 18 to 49 years were included in the cohort. For each donor, CD4 naive and CD4 memory were each run on three plates, CD8 naive on two plates, and CD8 memory on one plate. To estimate repertoire size and how much clonotypes are shared between individuals, the study performed deep sequencing of blood TCR repertoires from about five healthy adults. To increase sequencing depth and limit assay-specific biases, TCR repertoire library preparation and sequencing were carried out by different laboratories using diverse techniques. Between about 0.85 and 9.5 billion PBMCs per donor were obtained by leukapheresis.

TCR CDR3 regions were amplified from genomic DNA by multiplex PCR using the deep immunoSEQ assay. Extracted genomic DNA from each cell subset was distributed evenly across all wells of several immunoSEQ 96-well plates, and each plate was treated as a replicate. For sorted subsets, each replicate PCR was loaded with approximately 200 ng genomic DNA, equivalent to roughly 30,000 T cell genomes. The purified libraries were quantified using a Qubit 3.0 fluorometer, sized with a Bioanalyzer 2100, and then quantified again using the KAPA Library Quantification kit. Every immunoSEQ 96-well plate was sequenced on a separate single-read 150-cycle Illumina NextSeq 550 flow cell. For the original study's pipeline: Because the immunoSEQ output included only junctional sequences and no quality scores, the filtering could not be the same as the filtering used for full-length reads. To assign V/J genes and CDR3, sequences were annotated using PyIR, a Python wrapper for IgBLAST v1.9, with IMGT germline references. Reads were filtered out if the reads had weak V/J assignments (E-value above 1e-6), no CDR3, stop codons, out-of-frame junctions, or ambiguous translated residues. V3J clonotypes were defined as sequences sharing an identical inferred V gene, J gene, and CDR3 amino acid sequence. Percentage overlap between repertoires was computed as shared unique clonotypes divided by the size of the smaller repertoire. RTK rarefaction, the Chao1 estimator, and Recon v2.1 estimates of unobserved clonotypes were used to assess repertoire richness. OLGA was used to compute generation probabilities for all TCRbeta clonotypes that the gDNA method yielded from a handful of donors. TCRdb retrieved this table from immuneACCESS and kept in-frame rearrangements only. Not all clones are present; in checked studies, unresolved V genes account for under half, and no reason is known for the remainder. The DNA was the basis for D and trimming; V, J and clone size are from that table. In this sample the table shows roughly 1,800,000 clones, over 85% of which occur a single time. The ten largest clones take up 1.2% of the sample.

CD8 naive samples were CD45RO-negative cells positively selected for CCR7, giving a CD45RA+CCR7+ population that excluded TemRA cells. The donors were healthy, HIV-negative adults who had no recently reported acute infections or vaccinations. Every donor was a Caucasian adult residing in Nashville, Tennessee, USA. Blood was obtained by leukapheresis, after which PBMCs were separated by Ficoll-Histopaque density gradient centrifugation and cryopreserved in liquid nitrogen vapor phase. Purity and quantity of every magnetically sorted T cell population were checked by analytical flow cytometry. Genomic DNA was isolated from each sorted fraction and quantified by UV absorbance on a Nanodrop 2000c. Study-level results and caveats: Compared with non-shared clonotypes, clonotypes shared by all four sorted-subset donors had higher generation probabilities. The small number of donors limited the genetic and exposure-history diversity represented. Sampling was restricted to blood, and TCR repertoires in tissue are likely to differ from TCR repertoires in blood. When a few donors were compared, the shared fraction of clonotypes was about 5% for naive CD4, around 3.5% for naive CD8, more than 2% for memory CD4, and roughly 0.43% for memory CD8. Estimated clonotype richness was generally larger for naive than for memory subsets. Rarefaction of sorted-subset datasets indicated incomplete sequencing despite the large sequencing depth. Based on pairwise subsampling, the degree of clonotype sharing among donors was expected to be affected by sequencing depth.

As for this clone: Its antigen remains unidentified. Per-nucleotide qualities are absent, and no much larger clonotype sits a single base away.

V lost 1 base and J lost 0 bases; the stretch between them is 16 bases long. The germline V gene (reference sequence) provides CDR1 SEHNR and CDR2 FQNEAQ. There are 18 amino acids in the CDR3, from cysteine to phenylalanine inclusive. The read is trimmed to its CDR3 DNA, 54 bases read in frame from base 1. Sequences were obtained from naive CD8+ T cells sorted from blood. Interpreted using the paper, the cell subset or site label stands for: CD45RA+CCR7+. The TCR was taken from a man aged 18-30 years in good health. The rearrangement combines TRBV7-9 with TRBJ2-1, with a weak D call of TRBD1 (5 bases match). Read as DNA, the sequence is TGTGCCAGCAGCTTAGAGGCCGGCAGGGCGAGCTCCTACAATGAGCAGTTCTTC. Its coded protein is CASSLEAGRASSYNEQFF. With the portions outside the CDR3 filled from the reference TRBV7-9 and TRBJ2-1 genes, the complete variable region becomes DTGVSQNPRHKITKRGQNVTFRCDPISEHNRLYWYRQTLGQGPEFLTYFQNEAQLEKSRLLSDRFSAERPKGSFSTLEIQRTEQGDSAMYLCASSLEAGRASSYNEQFFGPGTRLTVL.